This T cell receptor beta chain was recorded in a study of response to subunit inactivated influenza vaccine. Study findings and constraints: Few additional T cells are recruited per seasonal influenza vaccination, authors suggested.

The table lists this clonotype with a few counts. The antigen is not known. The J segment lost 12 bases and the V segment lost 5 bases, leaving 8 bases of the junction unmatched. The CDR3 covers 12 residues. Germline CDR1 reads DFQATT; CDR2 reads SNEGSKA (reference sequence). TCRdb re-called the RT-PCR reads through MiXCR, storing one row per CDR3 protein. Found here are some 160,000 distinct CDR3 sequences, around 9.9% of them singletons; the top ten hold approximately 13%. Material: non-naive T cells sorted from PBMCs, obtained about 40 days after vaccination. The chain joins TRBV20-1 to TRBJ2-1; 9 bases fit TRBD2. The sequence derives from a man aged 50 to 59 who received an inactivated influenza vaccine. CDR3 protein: CSAWGLAGVQFF. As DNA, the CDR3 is TGCAGTGCTTGGGGACTAGCTGGGGTGCAGTTCTTC.